Below, 19 T cell receptor beta chains from the same sample are listed, as sequenced in a study of spatial heterogeneity in lung cancer. MiXCR, run by TCRdb on the 5' RACE reads, gives a single entry per CDR3 protein. This sample yields several thousand distinct CDR3 sequences, of which about 30% are seen a single time; 12% belongs to the top ten. Whole-study findings and limits: Counts of expanded intratumoral alpha and beta TCRs tracked tumor mutation counts.

The antigens these receptors bind are not known. Time point in this sample: sample taken at primary tumor resection. The material was lung tumor tissue, obtained at surgery. Source of these receptors: a female donor with early-stage non-small cell lung cancer.

The V call is TRBV3-1, the J call TRBJ2-7; 8 nucleotides agree with TRBD2. This CDR3 has 15 amino acids. Germline CDR1 LGHDT, CDR2 YNNKEL (reference sequence). The V and J ends lost 1 base and 2 bases, in that order; junction bases with no gene match: 4. Here the CDR3 DNA reads TGTGCCAGCAGCCAAGGGAGCGGGGGCCCCTACGAGCAGTACTTC. It specifies CASSQGSGGPYEQYF.

The J gene is TRBJ2-3, the V gene TRBV28, with 8 bases fitting TRBD2. Germline loops: CDR1 MDHEN, CDR2 SYDVKM. This CDR3 is built from 16 residues. V gave up 4 bases and J gave up 5 bases; unmatched junction bases: 11. The CDR3 loop is CASSSQAGRAGDTQYF. CDR3 nucleotides: TGTGCCAGCAGTTCCCAGGCCGGGAGGGCAGGAGATACGCAGTATTTT.

The table lists this clonotype with a few counts. The gene calls are TRBV14 and TRBJ2-3; D not certain. V lost 4 bases and J 0 bases, leaving 8 bases between the germline ends. In germline, CDR1 is SGHDN, CDR2 FVKESK. The length of the CDR3 is 14 residues. The CDR3 loop reads CASSPRVSTDTQYF. DNA for the CDR3: TGTGCCAGCAGCCCTCGAGTTAGCACAGATACGCAGTATTTT.

This clonotype showed up just a few times. The V and J genes are TRBV7-2 and TRBJ2-7; 7 bases are a match to TRBD1. CDR1 and CDR2 from the germline V gene are SGHTA and FQGNSA. V was clipped by 5 bases and J by 9 bases; unmatched bases: 19. The CDR3 loop spans 16 amino acids. CDR3 in DNA: TGTGCCAGCAGCCCTCCCGGGACAGCGAACCCTACGAGGCAGTACTTC. The encoded protein is CASSPPGTANPTRQYF.

This sequence joins TRBV28 and TRBJ2-7, with 10 bases lining up with TRBD2. CDR1 MDHEN and CDR2 SYDVKM come from the germline V gene. The CDR3 has 16 amino acids. With 2 bases clipped from V and 6 bases from J, the junction kept 10 bases outside the gene matches. In DNA form, the CDR3 reads TGTGCCAGCAGTTTACTGCCTAGCGGGGGAATGGGCGAGCAGTACTTC. It yields the protein CASSLLPSGGMGEQYF.

By share, this clonotype counts as medium-sized. The J gene is TRBJ2-5, the V gene TRBV7-9; D not certain. The germline CDR1 and CDR2 sequences are SEHNR and FQNEAQ (reference sequence). Trimming left V 1 base short and J 1 base short, with 13 bases between. The CDR3 covers 16 residues. The CDR3 protein is CASSLGPQKIQETQYF. The CDR3 DNA follows: TGTGCCAGCAGCTTAGGACCACAGAAGATCCAAGAGACCCAGTACTTC.

The sample holds a few counts of this clonotype. V and J are TRBV5-1 and TRBJ2-3; TRBD2 agrees at 9 bases. CDR1 SGHRS and CDR2 YFSETQ come from the germline V gene. CDR3 length: 14 residues. Germline trimming cut 6 bases from V and 5 bases from J; bases unmatched to any gene: 7. In DNA, the CDR3 is TGCGCCAGCAAGCTTAGCGGGGGAGAAGATACGCAGTATTTT. It specifies CASKLSGGEDTQYF.

V and J are TRBV10-3 and TRBJ2-1; 13 bases line up with TRBD2. Germline lookup yields CDR1 ENHRY and CDR2 SYGVKD. Trimming at V came to 8 bases and at J to 9 bases, leaving 7 bases not matched to a gene. The CDR3 runs to 14 residues. This CDR3 reads CAIGTSGRAFEQFF. The CDR3 DNA sequence: TGTGCCATCGGCACTAGCGGGAGGGCTTTTGAGCAGTTCTTC.

The V call is TRBV11-2, the J call TRBJ2-5; 11 bases align to TRBD2. This CDR3 region has 17 residues. Germline lookup yields CDR1 SGHAT and CDR2 FQNNGV. The ends lost 3 bases at V and 4 bases at J; junction bases unmatched: 10. CDR3 protein: CASSFRLAGGGRETQYF. The CDR3 DNA is TGTGCCAGCAGCTTTCGCCTAGCGGGGGGCGGGCGAGAGACCCAGTACTTC.

V usage is TRBV12-3 or TRBV12-4 and J usage is TRBJ2-7, with unresolved D. The CDR3 has 12 amino acids. V shed 3 bases and J shed 9 bases, with 12 bases lying between them. CDR3 sequence reads: CASSFGSPGQYF. The CDR3 region has the DNA TGTGCCAGCAGTTTTGGAAGCCCCGGGCAGTACTTC.

In its sample, this clonotype was seen a few times. The J gene is TRBJ2-3, the V gene TRBV27; 7 bases are a match to TRBD2. Unmatched junction bases numbered 0, after V lost 8 bases and J lost 4 bases. The CDR3 contains 11 residues. Germline V CDR1 and CDR2: MNHEY, SMNVEV (reference sequence). The CDR3 DNA reads TGTGCCAGCCGGGGGGCAGATACGCAGTATTTT. Its translation: CASRGADTQYF.

A few counts support this clonotype. CDR3 nucleotide sequence: TGTGCCAGCTCACCGCGGGATGCAACTAATGAAAAACTGTTTTTT. Protein sequence: CASSPRDATNEKLFF. The V gene is TRBV18, the J gene TRBJ1-4, with D uncertain. Deletions cut 3 bases from V and 0 bases from J, with 8 bases between. This CDR3 has 15 residues. Germline CDR1 is KGHSH and CDR2 is LQKENI.

This clonotype was seen a few times. This chain links TRBV5-8 with TRBJ2-7; no reliable D call. This CDR3 spans 12 amino acids. V lost 0 bases and J 6 bases, leaving 7 bases between the germline ends. The germline V gene encodes CDR1 SGHTS and CDR2 YDEGEE. Here the CDR3 DNA reads TGTGCCAGCAGCTTGGGAGTTGGCGAGCAGTACTTC. It encodes CASSLGVGEQYF.

This clonotype was detected ten times or more. The chain recombines TRBV7-3 with TRBJ2-1, with TRBD2 as a possible D gene (6 bases). The CDR3 is made up of 13 amino acids. Trimming left V 1 base short and J 7 bases short, with 8 bases between. CDR1 SGHTA and CDR2 FQGTGA come from the germline V gene. CDR3 sequence: CASSLRGRNEQFF. In nucleotides, the CDR3 is TGTGCCAGCAGCTTAAGGGGGAGGAATGAGCAGTTCTTC.

CDR3 loop: CASGLRGAEAFF. In DNA form, the CDR3 reads TGTGCCAGCGGGTTAAGAGGGGCTGAAGCTTTCTTT. This sequence joins TRBV27 and TRBJ1-1, with D possibly being TRBD1 (5 bases). There are 12 residues in the CDR3. Per germline, CDR1 MNHEY and CDR2 SMNVEV (reference sequence). Trimming left V 8 bases short and J 6 bases short, with 13 bases between.

This clonotype was counted only a few times. The chain links TRBV11-2 to TRBJ2-7, with 7 bases fitting TRBD2. The CDR3 consists of 15 residues. V dropped 2 bases and J dropped 1; count of bases not matched to a gene: 5. The germline V gene has CDR1 SGHAT and CDR2 FQNNGV. The DNA for the CDR3 is TGTGCCAGCAGCTTAAGGGCGGGGGAGTCCTACGAGCAGTACTTC. This sequence encodes CASSLRAGESYEQYF.

By sample share, this clonotype is large. V usage is TRBV27 and J usage is TRBJ2-7; 9 bases align to TRBD2. The V gene's germline CDR1 is MNHEY and CDR2 SMNVEV (reference sequence). The ends lost 5 bases at V and 0 bases at J; junction bases unmatched: 5. The CDR3 extends over 15 amino acids. The CDR3 region is CASSLAGILSYEQYF. In nucleotides, the CDR3 is TGTGCCAGCAGTCTAGCGGGGATACTCTCCTACGAGCAGTACTTC.

The rearrangement links TRBV6-1 to TRBJ1-5; D uncertain. CDR1 is MNHNS, CDR2 SASEGT, per germline. This CDR3 is 14 amino acids long. Trimming stripped 2 bases from V and 7 bases from J, with 12 bases between. CDR3 nucleotides: TGTGCCAGCAGTGAATTGCTAGGCGGACAGCCCCAGCATTTT. This gives the protein CASSELLGGQPQHF.

This chain joins TRBV7-6 and TRBJ2-5; D call uncertain. V dropped 5 bases and J dropped 5 bases, with 12 bases sitting between them. The CDR3 consists of 13 residues. Germline V lookup: CDR1 SGHVS, CDR2 FNYEAQ. This CDR3 reads CASSLLRQETQYF. The DNA of the CDR3 is TGTGCCAGCAGCCTCCTACGCCAGGAGACCCAGTACTTC.